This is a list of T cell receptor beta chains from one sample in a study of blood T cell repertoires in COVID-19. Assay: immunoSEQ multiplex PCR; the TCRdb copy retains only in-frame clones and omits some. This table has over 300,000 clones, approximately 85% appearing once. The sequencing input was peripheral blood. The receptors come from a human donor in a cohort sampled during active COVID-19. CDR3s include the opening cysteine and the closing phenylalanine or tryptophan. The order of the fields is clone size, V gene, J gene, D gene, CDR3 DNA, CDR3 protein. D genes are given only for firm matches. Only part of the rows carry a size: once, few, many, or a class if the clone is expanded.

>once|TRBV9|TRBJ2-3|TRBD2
TGTGCCAGCACCATCGGTGGCGGGGGGGCGAAGGATACGCAGTATTTT
CASTIGGGGAKDTQYF
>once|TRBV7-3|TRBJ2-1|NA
TGTGCCAGCAGCTTAAGTCGGGGTAATTACAATGAGCAGTTCTTC
CASSLSRGNYNEQFF
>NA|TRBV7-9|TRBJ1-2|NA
TGTGCCAGCATCGGGGAACCTTCTAACTATGGCTACACCTTC
CASIGEPSNYGYTF
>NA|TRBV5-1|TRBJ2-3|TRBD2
TGCGCCAGCAGCTTGCAGCGGGGGGGACAAGATACGCAGTATTTT
CASSLQRGGQDTQYF
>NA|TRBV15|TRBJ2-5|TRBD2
TGTGCCACCAGCAGAGATTCCCTAGCGGGGTCCCAAGAGACCCAGTACTTC
CATSRDSLAGSQETQYF
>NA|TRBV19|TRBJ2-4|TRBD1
TGTGCCAGTAGTAGGCCTCGGGACAGAACCAAAAACATTCAGTACTTC
CASSRPRDRTKNIQYF
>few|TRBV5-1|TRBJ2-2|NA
TGCGCCAGCAGGGAGGGGAATTCGGCCGGGGAGCTGTTTTTT
CASREGNSAGELFF
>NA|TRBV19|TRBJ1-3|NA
TGTGCCAGTAAGCCAGGGGAGACTGGAAACACCATATATTTT
CASKPGETGNTIYF
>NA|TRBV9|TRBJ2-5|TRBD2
TGTGCCAGCAGCGTAGGGCTAGCGGGGACCCAAGAGACCCAGTACTTC
CASSVGLAGTQETQYF
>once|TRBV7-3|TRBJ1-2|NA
TGTGCCAGCAGCTTAAGTGGCAGTCCTAACTATGGCTACACCTTC
CASSLSGSPNYGYTF
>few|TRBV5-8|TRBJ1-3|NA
TGTGCCAGCAGCTCAGACCGCCCCCGGGGGTCTGGAAACACCATATATTTT
CASSSDRPRGSGNTIYF
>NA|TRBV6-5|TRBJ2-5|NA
TGTGCCAGCAGGGAGGTGGAGACCCAGTACTTC
CASREVETQYF
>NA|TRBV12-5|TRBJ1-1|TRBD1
TGTGCTAGTGGTTTGGTATTGGGACAGGGAGTCACTGAAGCTTTCTTT
CASGLVLGQGVTEAFF
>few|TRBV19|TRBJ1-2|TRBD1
TGTGCCAGTAGGCCGGGACAGACTAACTATGGCTACACCTTC
CASRPGQTNYGYTF
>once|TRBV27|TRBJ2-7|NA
TGTGCCAGCAGTGCTTTGGGGAGGACCTACGAGCAGTACTTC
CASSALGRTYEQYF
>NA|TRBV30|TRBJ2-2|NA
TGTGCCTGGAGTTCAGGCACCGGGGAGCTGTTTTTT
CAWSSGTGELFF
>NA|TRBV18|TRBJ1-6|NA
TGTGCCAGCTCACCACTCCCGGGTCTCGGGAATTCACCCCTCCACTTT
CASSPLPGLGNSPLHF
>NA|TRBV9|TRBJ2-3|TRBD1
TGTGCCAGCAGCGTAGAAGACAGGGGTGGCGATACGCAGTATTTT
CASSVEDRGGDTQYF
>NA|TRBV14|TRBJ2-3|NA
TGTGCCAGCAGCCTAGTATTATCCGGCGGGCGATCAGATACGCAGTATTTT
CASSLVLSGGRSDTQYF
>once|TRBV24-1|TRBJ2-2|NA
TGTGCCACCAGTGATTCGACCGGGGAGCTGTTTTTT
CATSDSTGELFF
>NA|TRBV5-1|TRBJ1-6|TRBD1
TGCGCCAGCAGCCAGGGGGCAAATTCACCCCTCCACTTT
CASSQGANSPLHF
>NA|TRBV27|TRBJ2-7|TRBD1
TGTGCCAGCATGGGGACAGGTTACGAGCAGTACTTC
CASMGTGYEQYF
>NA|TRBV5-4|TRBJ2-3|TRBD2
TGTGCCAGCAGCACGGGGGGGACAGATACGCAGTATTTT
CASSTGGTDTQYF
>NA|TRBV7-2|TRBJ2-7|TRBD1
TGTGCCAGCAGCACGAAGACAGGGGCCTACGAGCAGTACTTC
CASSTKTGAYEQYF
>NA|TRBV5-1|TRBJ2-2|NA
TGCGCCAGCAGCTTGGCGACAATGATGAACACCGGGGAGCTGTTTTTT
CASSLATMMNTGELFF
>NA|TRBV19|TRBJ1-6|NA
TGTGCCAGTAGCGTTACGGGAGGGTCCTATAATTCACCCCTCCACTTT
CASSVTGGSYNSPLHF
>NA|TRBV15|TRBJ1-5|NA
TGTGCCACCAGCAGTATACGGACAGCTGGGGCCTTGCCCCAGCATTTT
CATSSIRTAGALPQHF
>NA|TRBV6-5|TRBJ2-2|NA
TGTGCCAGCCTTTGGGCAGGGGTCACCGGGGAGCTGTTTTTT
CASLWAGVTGELFF
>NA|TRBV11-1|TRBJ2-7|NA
TGTGCCAGCAGCTTATTACTGCCATACGAGCAGTACTTC
CASSLLLPYEQYF
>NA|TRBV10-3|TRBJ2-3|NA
TGTGCCATCAGTGTACAGGGACCAGATACGCAGTATTTT
CAISVQGPDTQYF
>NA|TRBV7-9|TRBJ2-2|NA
TGTGCCAGCAGCCCCACCACAGGGTCGGGCGGGGAGCTGTTTTTT
CASSPTTGSGGELFF
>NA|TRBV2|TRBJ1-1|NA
TGTGCCAGCAGGATACACGAGAACACTGAAGCTTTCTTT
CASRIHENTEAFF
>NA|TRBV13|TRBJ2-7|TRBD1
TGTGCCAGCAGCTCCGTGACAGGGGGGCAGTACTTC
CASSSVTGGQYF